Given below is one T cell receptor beta chain in context. What it binds is unknown. The CDR3 loop spans 16 amino acids. Looked up from germline, CDR1 is SEHNR and CDR2 is FQNEAQ (reference sequence). The data stem from a study of monozygotic twins with inflammatory bowel disease. TCRalpha and TCRbeta cDNA underwent two nested PCRs of 16 and 9 cycles. TCRdb re-called the 5' RACE reads, yielding one record per CDR3 amino acid sequence without DNA. Recorded here are fewer than 450,000 distinct CDR3 sequences; the top ten clones represent approximately 2.8%. The study, taken as a whole, reports: Discrimination among different T cell subtypes was not achievable. Among patients, repertoires may have gained variability from differing immunosuppressive treatments.

Sequenced material: blood. J is TRBJ2-3 and V is TRBV7-9; TCRdb gives TRBD2 as the D gene, but with no DNA this cannot be confirmed. The sequence was collected from a human donor with ulcerative colitis or Crohn's disease, or a healthy co-twin of an affected twin (not recorded which). This chain's CDR3 is CASSSPGTRGTDTQYF.